The 20 T cell receptor beta chains presented below share a single source sample, sequenced in a study of blood T cell repertoires in COVID-19. Clones were sequenced by immunoSEQ multiplex PCR, and TCRdb holds only the in-frame ones, with some missing. This sample has 50,000 to 70,000 clones; about 90% occur once, and the top ten carry approximately 8.8%. Input material: peripheral blood. The receptors were gathered from a human donor with active COVID-19. The donor label of this sample is uncertain.

J is TRBJ1-1 and V is TRBV3-1 (or the pseudogene TRBV3-2); D possibly corresponds to TRBD1 (6 bases). V shed 1 base and J shed 5 bases, with 11 bases lying between them. Germline V gene sequence: CDR1 LGHDT, CDR2 YNNKEL (reference sequence). The CDR3 length is 14 residues. Here the CDR3 reads CASSQVGAWTEAFF. DNA of the CDR3: TGTGCCAGCAGCCAAGTGGGGGCCTGGACTGAAGCTTTCTTT.

This chain uses TRBV6-5 with TRBJ2-5, with no clear D. CDR1 is MNHEY, CDR2 SVGAGI, per germline. CDR3 length: 11 amino acids. Trimming cost V 5 bases and J 5 bases, with 6 bases left between them. CDR3 protein: CASSTGETQYF. In nucleotides, the CDR3 is TGTGCCAGCAGTACCGGTGAGACCCAGTACTTC.

This chain joins TRBV4-2 and TRBJ2-3; 13 bases map to TRBD2. With V trimmed by 5 bases and J by 6 bases, 20 bases remained unmatched. The CDR3 is 20 residues long. Germline assignment: CDR1 LGHNA and CDR2 YNFKEQ. The DNA of the CDR3 is TGTGCCAGCAGCAGGACCAAAGCCCCCTTACTAGCGGGGGGGCAGGATACGCAGTATTTT. Its translation: CASSRTKAPLLAGGQDTQYF.

V gene TRBV24-1 combines with J gene TRBJ2-3; 11 bases map to TRBD2. Germline V gene data show CDR1 as KGHDR and CDR2 as SFDVKD. Trimming cost V 3 bases and J 4 bases; bases outside gene matches: 5. CDR3 length equals 16 residues. Written as DNA, the CDR3 is TGTGCCACCAGTGATAGGGGACTAGCGGTGGCAGATACGCAGTATTTT. It encodes CATSDRGLAVADTQYF.

This clone was seen a single time. The chain employs TRBV12-5 and TRBJ1-2, with D uncertain. Germline V CDR1 and CDR2: LGHNT, FRNRAP. The CDR3 has 13 residues. Trimming took 5 bases from V and 11 from J, leaving 18 bases between them. The CDR3 reads CASGLGASLDYTF. Written as DNA, the CDR3 is TGTGCTAGTGGTCTCGGAGCGTCGCTAGATTACACCTTC.

This rearrangement joins TRBV3-1 (or the pseudogene TRBV3-2) to TRBJ2-2; 9 nucleotides line up with TRBD2. Trimming cost V 0 bases and J 5 bases; bases outside gene matches: 4. The CDR3 is 16 amino acids. CDR1 is LGHDT and CDR2 is YNNKEL in the germline V gene (reference sequence). DNA for the CDR3: TGTGCCAGCAGCCAAGAGACTAGCGGTGGGACCGGGGAGCTGTTTTTT. This translates into CASSQETSGGTGELFF.

The chain carries TRBV6-5 and TRBJ2-3, with D tentatively TRBD1 (5 bases). The CDR3 extends over 14 amino acids. Per the germline V gene, CDR1 is MNHEY and CDR2 is SVGAGI. V lost 6 bases to trimming and J lost 4 bases, with 14 bases between them. The CDR3 sequence: CASRDNPGADTQYF. The CDR3 nucleotides are TGTGCCAGCAGGGACAATCCAGGAGCAGATACGCAGTATTTT.

J is TRBJ2-3 and V is TRBV5-5; 7 nucleotides align to TRBD1. After removal of 0 bases from V and 5 bases from J, the junction contained 9 bases not matched to a gene. Germline V gene data show CDR1 as SGHKS and CDR2 as YYEKEE (reference sequence). The CDR3 length is 16 residues. The CDR3 loop is CASSLDRGVVGDTQYF. The CDR3 region has the DNA TGTGCCAGCAGCTTGGACAGGGGAGTTGTAGGAGATACGCAGTATTTT.

The V and J genes are TRBV11-3 and TRBJ2-7; 9 positions agree with TRBD1. The CDR3 is 15 amino acids. Losses at the gene ends were 5 bases for V and 4 bases for J; bases not matched to a gene: 9. The germline V gene encodes CDR1 SGHNT and CDR2 YENEEA. The DNA of the CDR3 is TGTGCCAGCAGCCCGACCGGGACAGGGTCTTACGAGCAGTACTTC. Translation: CASSPTGTGSYEQYF.

The CDR3: CASSVLTGATDTQYF. The CDR3 region has the DNA TGTGCCAGCAGCGTATTGACAGGAGCCACAGATACGCAGTATTTT. The chain combines TRBV9 with TRBJ2-3, with a weak D call TRBD1 (6 bases). The CDR3 totals 15 residues. Germline V gene sequence: CDR1 SGDLS, CDR2 YYNGEE. The ends were cut back, 1 base at V and 2 bases at J, with 11 bases in the middle.

CDR3 nucleotides: TGTGCCAGCAGTAATAGCGGGAGCGGGTACGAGCAGTACTTC. It translates to CASSNSGSGYEQYF. The chain has TRBV6-5 and TRBJ2-7; 9 bases agree with TRBD2. Germline V CDR1 and CDR2: MNHEY, SVGAGI. The CDR3 totals 14 residues. The junction had 6 bases not matched to a gene; V was cut back by 5 bases and J by 4 bases.

V gene TRBV7-9 combines with J gene TRBJ2-3, with 9 positions matching TRBD2. Trimming at V came to 0 bases and at J to 2 bases, leaving 3 bases not matched to a gene. CDR3 length: 16 residues. Germline V gene sequence: CDR1 SEHNR, CDR2 FQNEAQ (reference sequence). The CDR3 DNA is TGTGCCAGCAGCTTAGCTAGCGGGGGAACCACAGATACGCAGTATTTT. Its translation: CASSLASGGTTDTQYF. Supplemented by reference TRBV7-9 and TRBJ2-3, the full variable domain reads DTGVSQNPRHKITKRGQNVTFRCDPISEHNRLYWYRQTLGQGPEFLTYFQNEAQLEKSRLLSDRFSAERPKGSFSTLEIQRTEQGDSAMYLCASSLASGGTTDTQYFGPGTRLTVL.

The rearrangement links TRBV21-1 to TRBJ2-7; the D call of TRBD2 is as the table states it, not checked on the DNA. TRBV21-1 is a documented pseudogene. This CDR3 spans 15 amino acids. The CDR3, as DNA: TGTGCCAGCAGCCCGAGAGGGCCTTTCCCAGGAGAGCAGTACTTC. Protein product: CASSPRGPFPGEQYF.

V gene TRBV7-9 combines with J gene TRBJ1-1; 10 bases are a match to TRBD1. V was pared by 5 bases and J by 0 bases, with 6 bases of the junction left unmatched. The CDR3 totals 16 residues. Germline CDR1 SEHNR, CDR2 FQNEAQ (reference sequence). CDR3: CASSQTGGLLNTEAFF. The DNA for the CDR3 is TGTGCCAGCAGCCAGACAGGGGGCCTCTTGAACACTGAAGCTTTCTTT.

This clone appeared once. The rearrangement joins TRBV27 to TRBJ2-2, with TRBD1 matching over 8 bases. This CDR3 is 17 amino acids long. V was clipped by 2 bases and J by 4 bases; unmatched bases: 9. The germline CDR1 and CDR2 sequences are MNHEY and SMNVEV (reference sequence). The CDR3 sequence: CASSLRGRGHFTGELFF. The DNA of the CDR3 is TGTGCCAGCAGTTTACGGGGCAGGGGGCATTTCACCGGGGAGCTGTTTTTT.

The chain employs TRBV4-1 and TRBJ1-5, with 11 bases that match TRBD1. The CDR3 totals 15 residues. Germline CDR1 reads MGHRA; CDR2 reads YSYEKL. Trimming at V came to 3 bases and at J to 4 bases, leaving 2 bases not matched to a gene. This chain's CDR3 is CASSQGDRGNQPQHF. CDR3 sequence (DNA): TGCGCCAGCAGCCAGGGGGACAGGGGGAATCAGCCCCAGCATTTT.

This clone was seen a single time. The chain joins TRBV11-2 to TRBJ2-3; TRBD1 matches 7 bases. In germline, CDR1 is SGHAT, CDR2 FQNNGV. CDR3 length equals 19 residues. The ends lost 5 bases at V and 2 bases at J; junction bases unmatched: 19. The CDR3 region is CASSPKSLRSTGPTDTQYF. CDR3 bases: TGTGCCAGCAGCCCAAAATCTCTGCGTTCGACAGGGCCCACAGATACGCAGTATTTT.

The chain employs TRBV6-5 and TRBJ2-5; 7 bases are a match to TRBD1. V lost 0 bases, J lost 4 bases, and 5 bases stayed unmatched. The length of the CDR3 is 15 residues. Germline V gives CDR1 MNHEY, CDR2 SVGAGI. The CDR3 sequence is CASSYSGRQGETQYF. The CDR3 bases are TGTGCCAGCAGTTACTCAGGCAGACAGGGAGAGACCCAGTACTTC.

This clone was recorded once. V usage is TRBV3-1 (or the pseudogene TRBV3-2) and J usage is TRBJ2-7, with TRBD1 matching over 10 bases. V lost 4 bases and J lost 5; bases outside the gene matches: 2. The CDR3 is 13 residues long. The V gene's germline CDR1 is LGHDT and CDR2 YNNKEL (reference sequence). DNA for the CDR3: TGTGCCAGCAGCCTCGGGACAGGGGACGAGCAGTACTTC. Amino acid sequence: CASSLGTGDEQYF.

The chain combines TRBV5-1 with TRBJ2-1; TRBD2 matches 12 bases. The CDR3 has 16 amino acids. V shed 0 bases, J shed 7 bases, and the junction held 5 bases outside the gene matches. From germline, CDR1 is SGHRS and CDR2 YFSETQ. The CDR3 DNA reads as TGCGCCAGCAGCTTGGCCTCTAGCGGGGGGGCGAATGAGCAGTTCTTC. It codes for CASSLASSGGANEQFF.